Following are 9 T cell receptor beta chains from one sample sequenced in a study of blood T cell repertoires in COVID-19. Assay used: immunoSEQ multiplex PCR; TCRdb lists only in-frame clones, some missing. The table shows about 240,000 clones, with more than 75% occurring only once. The specimen sequenced was peripheral blood. These receptors were taken from a woman aged 30 to 39 who had recovered from COVID-19.

The V call is TRBV3-1 (or the pseudogene TRBV3-2), the J call TRBJ1-1; possibly TRBD1 for D (6 bases). CDR1 LGHDT and CDR2 YNNKEL come from the germline V gene (reference sequence). Trimming left V 4 bases short and J 4 bases short, with 13 bases between. The length of the CDR3 is 14 residues. The CDR3 region has the DNA TGTGCCAGCAGCCTTAGGACAGTGAGCACTGAAGCTTTCTTT. Translated: CASSLRTVSTEAFF.

The chain has TRBV10-3 and TRBJ2-1, with 11 bases that match TRBD1. This CDR3 has 14 amino acids. Germline V gene data show CDR1 as ENHRY and CDR2 as SYGVKD. Losses at the gene ends were 7 bases for V and 5 bases for J; bases not matched to a gene: 4. Here the CDR3 DNA reads TGTGCCATCATGGGGACAGGGGGGGACAATGAGCAGTTCTTC. This codes for CAIMGTGGDNEQFF.

The chain employs TRBV11-2 and TRBJ1-6; D remains unclear. CDR1 is SGHAT and CDR2 is FQNNGV in the germline V gene. The CDR3 covers 15 residues. Trimming removed 3 bases at V and 10 bases at J, with 16 bases between. In DNA, the CDR3 is TGTGCCAGCAGCTTTCGATCGGGGATAAGGTCACCCCTCCACTTT. Translation: CASSFRSGIRSPLHF.

V usage is TRBV6-2 or TRBV6-3 and J usage is TRBJ2-2; 7 positions agree with TRBD2. The junction had 5 bases not matched to a gene; V was cut back by 6 bases and J by 7 bases. Germline assignment: CDR1 MNHEY and CDR2 SVGEGT. The CDR3 is 13 amino acids. CDR3 bases: TGTGCCAGCAGCCCGGCGGGGGACGGGGAGCTGTTTTTT. This gives the protein CASSPAGDGELFF.

With respect to this clone: This specimen includes other DNA sequences encoding the same CDR3. V usage is TRBV6-5 and J usage is TRBJ2-7; TRBD1 matches 8 bases. The CDR3 consists of 14 residues. The V gene's germline CDR1 is MNHEY and CDR2 SVGAGI. V was clipped by 2 bases and J by 4 bases; unmatched bases: 4. In nucleotides, the CDR3 is TGTGCCAGCAGTTACGGGACAGGAGCTTACGAGCAGTACTTC. This encodes CASSYGTGAYEQYF.

V usage is TRBV30 and J usage is TRBJ2-3; 8 bases match TRBD2. Germline CDR1 is GTSNPN and CDR2 is SVGIG (reference sequence). The CDR3 sequence is 14 residues long. V lost 4 bases and J lost 4; bases outside the gene matches: 7. CDR3 DNA sequence: TGTGCCTGGACCGCCAGCGGGGGCCCAGATACGCAGTATTTT. Its translation: CAWTASGGPDTQYF.

This rearrangement joins TRBV6-5 to TRBJ1-1; tentatively, D is TRBD1 (5 bases). There are 11 residues in the CDR3. Germline V lookup: CDR1 MNHEY, CDR2 SVGAGI. V lost 7 bases, J lost 3 bases, and 6 bases lay in between. CDR3 sequence: CASMGHTEAFF. The CDR3 region has the DNA TGTGCCAGCATGGGGCACACTGAAGCTTTCTTT.

The chain combines TRBV19 with TRBJ2-2; D gene uncertain. CDR1 and CDR2 (germline): LNHDA, SQIVND (reference sequence). Trimming took 4 bases from V and 3 from J, leaving 6 bases between them. This CDR3 contains 13 residues. The CDR3 nucleotides are TGTGCCAGTAGTACATCCCACACCGGGGAGCTGTTTTTT. It specifies CASSTSHTGELFF.

J is TRBJ1-5 and V is TRBV19; 7 nucleotides agree with TRBD1. The CDR3 loop spans 15 amino acids. Germline V gene lookup returns CDR1 LNHDA and CDR2 SQIVND (reference sequence). V lost 9 bases to trimming and J lost 7 bases; unmatched junction nucleotides: 15. The CDR3: CASRSPQGIGQPQHF. The CDR3 DNA sequence: TGTGCCAGCCGTAGCCCACAGGGGATCGGCCAGCCCCAGCATTTT. The full variable domain, with the rest looked up from reference TRBV19 and TRBJ1-5, is DGGITQSPKYLFRKEGQNVTLSCEQNLNHDAMYWYRQDPGQGLRLIYYSQIVNDFQKGDIAEGYSVSREKKESFPLTVTSAQKNPTAFYLCASRSPQGIGQPQHFGDGTRLSIL.